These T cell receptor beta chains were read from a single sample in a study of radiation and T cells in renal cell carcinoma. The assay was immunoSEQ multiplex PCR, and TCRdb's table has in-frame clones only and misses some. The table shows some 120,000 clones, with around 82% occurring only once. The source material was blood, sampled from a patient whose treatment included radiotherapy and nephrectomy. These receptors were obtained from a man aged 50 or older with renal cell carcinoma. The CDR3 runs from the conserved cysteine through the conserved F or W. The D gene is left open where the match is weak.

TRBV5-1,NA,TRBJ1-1,CASTHAQGSNTEAFF
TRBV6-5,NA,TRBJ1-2,CASSYSQGSYGYTF
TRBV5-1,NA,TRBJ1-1,CASSLGGVNTEAFF
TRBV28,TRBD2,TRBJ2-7,CASREGPYEQYF
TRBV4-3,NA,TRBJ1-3,CASSQDFSGAVNTIYF
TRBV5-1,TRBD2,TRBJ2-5,CASSLPGLAGQETQYF
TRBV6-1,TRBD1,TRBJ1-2,CASSASSGTGGMWGYTF
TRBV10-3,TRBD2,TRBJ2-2,CAATSGTTNTGELFF
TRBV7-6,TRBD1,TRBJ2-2,CASSLAGTGQGELFF
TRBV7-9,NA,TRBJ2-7,CASTPYWVTLSNSPEQYF
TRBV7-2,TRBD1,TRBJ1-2,CASRGQSIYGYTF
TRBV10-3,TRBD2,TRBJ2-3,CAIRVGTSGTDTQYF
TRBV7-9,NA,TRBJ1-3,CAGALSGNTIYF
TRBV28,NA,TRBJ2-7,CASSLDYTEQYF
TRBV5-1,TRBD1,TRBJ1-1,CASSSGQPNTEAFF
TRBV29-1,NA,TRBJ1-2,CSVTGLGRNYGYTF
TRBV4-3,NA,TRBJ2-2,CASSRNTRELFF
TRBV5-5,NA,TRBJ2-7,CASSLGIMGGGVYEQYF
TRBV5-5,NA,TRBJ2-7,CASSLSPGARSYEQYF
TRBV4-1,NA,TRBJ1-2,CASSHQARGDYGYTF
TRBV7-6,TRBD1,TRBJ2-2,CASSLGQGGTGELFF
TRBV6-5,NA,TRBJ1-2,CASSYAGNYGYTF
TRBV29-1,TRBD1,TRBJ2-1,CSVEDGTGAYNEQFF
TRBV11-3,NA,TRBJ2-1,CASSPYPAERLNNEQFF
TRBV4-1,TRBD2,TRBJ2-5,CASSLTTSGGSETQYF
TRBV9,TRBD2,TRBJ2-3,CASSVASGGLDTQYF